The source of this T cell receptor beta chain is a study of blood T cell repertoires in COVID-19. Original methodology: Quantification of nucleated cells was approximated via reference gene primer amplification. Here immunoSEQ multiplex PCR was the method, and the copy in TCRdb shows in-frame clones only, minus some. Clone size and the V and J calls come from that table; the DNA yielded D and trimming. The repertoire holds roughly 190,000 clones, approximately 80% seen once, with about 7% in the top ten. V lost 0 bases and J lost 2, with 8 bases in between. Germline V CDR1 and CDR2: SGHRS, YFSETQ. The CDR3 extends over 14 amino acids.

The receptor comes from a man in his 60s with acute or convalescent COVID-19. Sequenced material: peripheral blood. This chain uses TRBV5-1 with TRBJ1-2; D gene unclear. The CDR3 coding sequence is TGCGCCAGCAGCTTGGGCGCGGAAAACTATGGCTACACCTTC. Amino acids: CASSLGAENYGYTF. The complete variable domain, with remaining parts taken from reference TRBV5-1 and TRBJ1-2, reads KAGVTQTPRYLIKTRGQQVTLSCSPISGHRSVSWYQQTPGQGLQFLFEYFSETQRNKGNFPGRFSGRQFSNSRSEMNVSTLELGDSALYLCASSLGAENYGYTFGSGTRLTVV.